These 21 T cell receptor beta chains were all obtained from the same sample, sequenced in a study of T-cell reconstitution after alpha-beta-depleted transplantation in children. TCRbeta library construction was performed incorporating unique molecular identifiers. TCRdb re-called the PCR reads with MiXCR, one entry per CDR3 protein. Of approximately 290,000 distinct CDR3 sequences in the sample, 11% are singletons; the top ten hold around 22%. The sequencing used peripheral blood, collected 180 days after TCRalphabeta/CD19-depleted stem cell transplant. These receptors were taken from a male patient aged 2 to 9 who had a stem cell transplant for chronic granulomatous disease, so the T cells may come from the graft donor.

About this clonotype itself: A single base separates this from a much larger clone, so it may be a read error. The chain links TRBV29-1 to TRBJ1-4; D is unclear. Trimming removed 7 bases at V and 7 bases at J, with 16 bases between. Germline V gene sequence: CDR1 SQVTM, CDR2 ANQGSEA. This CDR3 comprises 13 residues. Here the CDR3 reads CSAGARLGEKLFF. CDR3 in DNA: TGCAGCGCGGGCGCCAGGTTAGGTGAAAAACTGTTTTTT.

This clonotype was observed many times. The chain couples TRBV7-8 to TRBJ2-3, with D perhaps given as TRBD1 or TRBD2 (6 bases each). The germline V and J ends were trimmed by 1 base and 0 bases, with 8 bases remaining between them. The CDR3 covers 15 residues. The germline V gene has CDR1 SGHVS and CDR2 FQNEAQ. In DNA form, the CDR3 reads TGTGCCAGCAGCTTAGTGGGGGGCAGCACAGATACGCAGTATTTT. This codes for CASSLVGGSTDTQYF.

This clonotype was observed at least ten times. The V gene is TRBV6-1, the J gene TRBJ1-3; TRBD1 matches 8 bases. Germline V gene sequence: CDR1 MNHNS, CDR2 SASEGT. The ends lost 6 bases at V and 4 bases at J; junction bases unmatched: 5. There are 14 residues in the CDR3. For the CDR3, the DNA is TGTGCCAGCAGGTCTGACAGGGGAGGAAACACCATATATTTT. Its translation: CASRSDRGGNTIYF.

At least ten counts were recorded for this clonotype. This chain joins TRBV7-3 and TRBJ2-7; a weak D match, TRBD2 (6 bases). V was shortened by 5 bases and J by 6 bases, with 14 bases between the two germline ends. This CDR3 comprises 13 residues. The germline V gene has CDR1 SGHTA and CDR2 FQGTGA. The CDR3 sequence is CASSPGLPSEQYF. Written as DNA, the CDR3 is TGTGCCAGCAGCCCGGGACTCCCTTCCGAGCAGTACTTC.

In this sample, this clonotype turned up many times. V gene TRBV28 combines with J gene TRBJ2-1, with D perhaps TRBD1 (5 bases). V lost 5 bases and J 2 bases, leaving 19 bases between the germline ends. CDR3 length: 17 residues. CDR1 MDHEN and CDR2 SYDVKM come from the germline V gene. In DNA, the CDR3 is TGTGCCAGCAGTCCGCGACAGATATCACGAGCCTACAATGAGCAGTTCTTC. Translating gives CASSPRQISRAYNEQFF.

The V gene is TRBV29-1, the J gene TRBJ1-2; D remains ambiguous. CDR1 is SQVTM and CDR2 is ANQGSEA in the germline V gene. The V gene lost 5 bases and the J gene lost 6 bases, with 10 bases spanning the gap. This CDR3 comprises 11 residues. For the CDR3, the DNA is TGCAGCGTTAAGACTTCCCATGGCTACACCTTC. Translation: CSVKTSHGYTF.

This clonotype occurred many times. The J gene is TRBJ1-1, the V gene TRBV5-6, with no clear D. The CDR3 contains 13 residues. CDR1 is SGHDT and CDR2 is YYEEEE in the germline V gene. Trimming cost V 0 bases and J 8 bases, with 11 bases left between them. CDR3 nucleotides: TGTGCCAGCAGCTTGGGCCGCCGGATCGAAGCTTTCTTT. Protein sequence: CASSLGRRIEAFF.

This clonotype was counted at least ten times. This sequence joins TRBV7-3 and TRBJ1-2; D is undetermined. The CDR3 spans 13 residues. V shed 3 bases and J shed 3 bases, with 8 bases lying between them. The germline CDR1 and CDR2 sequences are SGHTA and FQGTGA. This chain's CDR3 is CASSFQTDYGYTF. CDR3 in DNA: TGTGCCAGCAGCTTCCAGACTGACTATGGCTACACCTTC.

This clonotype was observed many times. The chain is built from TRBV15 and TRBJ2-1; D perhaps matches TRBD1 (5 bases). The germline V gene has CDR1 LNHNV and CDR2 YYDKDF (reference sequence). The CDR3 sequence is 13 residues long. The V end was cut by 5 bases, the J end by 3 bases, with 8 bases between. CDR3 in DNA: TGTGCCACCAGCCAAGACAGCTACAATGAGCAGTTCTTC. Translated: CATSQDSYNEQFF.

To note about this clonotype: With a much larger clone just one base away, this may be a read error. The rearrangement links TRBV11-2 to TRBJ2-4, with 14 bases lining up with TRBD2. Germline CDR1 is SGHAT and CDR2 is FQNNGV. The CDR3 runs to 15 residues. For the CDR3, the DNA is TGTGCCAGCAGCCCGACTAGCGGGGGGGCCAACACTCAGTACTTC. Its protein product is CASSPTSGGANTQYF.

This clonotype has ten or more counts. This chain links TRBV12-3 or TRBV12-4 with TRBJ2-3; 8 bases are a match to TRBD2. V lost 3 bases to trimming and J lost 7 bases; unmatched junction nucleotides: 9. This CDR3 region has 15 residues. The CDR3 sequence is CASSLGLDPINTQYF. The CDR3 nucleotides read TGTGCCAGCAGTTTGGGACTAGATCCTATAAATACGCAGTATTTT.

For this clonotype: Sequence at one end of the junction differs from germline and may be a read error. V gene TRBV7-9 combines with J gene TRBJ2-7, with D possibly being TRBD1 (5 bases). The CDR3 spans 15 residues. Germline-derived CDR1 and CDR2 are SEHNR and FQNEAQ (reference sequence). The CDR3 nucleotides read TGTGCCGGCAGCTTAGTTATCGGGCAGGGCTACGAGCAGTACTTC. Protein sequence: CAGSLVIGQGYEQYF. Full variable domain (outside the CDR3, taken from reference TRBV7-9 and TRBJ2-7): DTGVSQNPRHKITKRGQNVTFRCDPISEHNRLYWYRQTLGQGPEFLTYFQNEAQLEKSRLLSDRFSAERPKGSFSTLEIQRTEQGDSAMYLCAGSLVIGQGYEQYFGPGTRLTVT.

This clonotype was detected many times. The chain is built from TRBV5-5 and TRBJ2-2, with 7 positions matching TRBD1. V lost 5 bases and J lost 6; bases outside the gene matches: 7. Looked up from germline, CDR1 is SGHKS and CDR2 is YYEKEE (reference sequence). This CDR3 has 14 amino acids. The CDR3 nucleotides are TGTGCCAGCAGAATGACAGGGACGGCCGGGGAGCTGTTTTTT. Protein product: CASRMTGTAGELFF. Variable domain in full (rest from reference TRBV5-5 and TRBJ2-2): DAGVTQSPTHLIKTRGQQVTLRCSPISGHKSVSWYQQVLGQGPQFIFQYYEKEERGRGNFPDRFSARQFPNYSSELNVNALLLGDSALYLCASRMTGTAGELFFGEGSRLTVL.

This clonotype was seen ten or more times. This chain links TRBV5-1 with TRBJ2-2, with D maybe TRBD1 (5 bases). Germline V lookup: CDR1 SGHRS, CDR2 YFSETQ. The CDR3 spans 14 residues. The V end was cut by 0 bases, the J end by 6 bases, with 9 bases between. CDR3 protein: CASSLAGYAGELFF. DNA of the CDR3: TGCGCCAGCAGCTTGGCAGGGTACGCCGGGGAGCTGTTTTTT. Full variable domain (missing parts from reference TRBV5-1 and TRBJ2-2): KAGVTQTPRYLIKTRGQQVTLSCSPISGHRSVSWYQQTPGQGLQFLFEYFSETQRNKGNFPGRFSGRQFSNSRSEMNVSTLELGDSALYLCASSLAGYAGELFFGEGSRLTVL.

In its sample, this clonotype was seen many times. The gene calls are TRBV7-2 and TRBJ1-1; D unclear. The CDR3 covers 14 residues. CDR1 SGHTA and CDR2 FQGNSA come from the germline V gene. The V end lost 3 bases, the J end lost 0 bases, and 8 bases lay between the germline ends. The CDR3 DNA is TGTGCCAGCAGCTTGTATGAGTTGAACACTGAAGCTTTCTTT. Its translation is CASSLYELNTEAFF.

This clonotype came up a few times. The chain combines TRBV15 with TRBJ2-3, with D unresolved. The CDR3 loop spans 13 amino acids. Germline loops: CDR1 LNHNV, CDR2 YYDKDF (reference sequence). V was clipped by 0 bases and J by 5 bases, with 6 bases between them. The CDR3 protein is CATSRDFRDTQYF. CDR3 coding DNA: TGTGCCACCAGCAGAGATTTTCGAGATACGCAGTATTTT.

The chain couples TRBV19 to TRBJ1-1, with a possible D match to TRBD1 (5 bases). Per the germline V gene, CDR1 is LNHDA and CDR2 is SQIVND (reference sequence). V shed 3 bases and J shed 2 bases, with 10 bases lying between them. The CDR3 sequence is 14 residues long. The CDR3 nucleotides read TGTGCCAGTAGTATGGGGACGCCCAACACTGAAGCTTTCTTT. Its translation: CASSMGTPNTEAFF.

This clonotype has ten or more counts. V and J are TRBV4-3 and TRBJ2-1; 7 bases match TRBD2. Germline loops: CDR1 LGHNA, CDR2 YSLEER. The junction had 9 bases not matched to a gene; V was cut back by 1 base and J by 0 bases. This CDR3 contains 18 residues. In DNA, the CDR3 is TGCGCCAGCAGCCAAGTCACGGGACTAATGGGCTCCTACAATGAGCAGTTCTTC. Protein sequence: CASSQVTGLMGSYNEQFF.

This clonotype was seen repeatedly, ten times or more. The CDR3 coding sequence is TGTGCCAGCAGCCCCCGGGGCACGCACGAGCAGTACTTC. Translating it yields CASSPRGTHEQYF. J is TRBJ2-7 and V is TRBV9; D tentatively fits TRBD1 or TRBD2 (5 bases each). Trimming removed 4 bases from V and 5 bases from J, with 13 bases in between. This CDR3 comprises 13 residues. Germline V gives CDR1 SGDLS, CDR2 YYNGEE.

This clonotype was recorded many times. The chain combines TRBV10-3 with TRBJ2-1, with 7 bases matching TRBD2. V was pared by 0 bases and J by 1 base, with 9 bases of the junction left unmatched. Per germline, CDR1 ENHRY and CDR2 SYGVKD. The CDR3 contains 18 residues. The CDR3 coding sequence is TGTGCCATCAGTGAGTCGGGGGGGAGAGGAATTTCCTACAATGAGCAGTTCTTC. Its translation: CAISESGGRGISYNEQFF.

At least ten counts were recorded for this clonotype. The chain carries TRBV6-5 and TRBJ1-3; no definite D call. V was trimmed by 2 bases and J by 0 bases, leaving 5 bases between them. CDR1 is MNHEY, CDR2 SVGAGI, per germline. This CDR3 is 14 amino acids long. The CDR3 protein is CASSYTDSGNTIYF. As DNA, the CDR3 is TGTGCCAGCAGTTACACGGACTCTGGAAACACCATATATTTT.